The clone carrying this T cell receptor beta chain occurred once. Its antigen remains unknown. The source of the sample is a study of shared clonotypes between healthy human individuals. Overall study findings and caveats: A reduction in generation probabilities was seen for non-shared clonotypes relative to those shared by all four donors.

The table came from immunoSEQ multiplex PCR; TCRdb's copy has only in-frame clones and leaves some out. The sample records 2,500,000 or so clones, around 90% being singletons. The germline V and J ends were trimmed by 4 bases and 2 bases, with 17 bases remaining between them. CDR3 size: 16 residues. Germline V lookup: CDR1 SGHNT, CDR2 YYREEE (reference sequence). Sequencing was carried out using naive CD4+ T cells from PBMCs. This sample's subset: CD45RA+ positively selected. J is TRBJ2-3 and V is TRBV5-4; D gene unclear. This TCR derives from a man aged 18 to 29 in good health. Some clones in this sample may be carry-over from other donors' samples. For the CDR3, the DNA is TGTGCCAGCAGCCCCTGGCTGGCAGGACCCACAGATACGCAGTATTTT. This gives the protein CASSPWLAGPTDTQYF.